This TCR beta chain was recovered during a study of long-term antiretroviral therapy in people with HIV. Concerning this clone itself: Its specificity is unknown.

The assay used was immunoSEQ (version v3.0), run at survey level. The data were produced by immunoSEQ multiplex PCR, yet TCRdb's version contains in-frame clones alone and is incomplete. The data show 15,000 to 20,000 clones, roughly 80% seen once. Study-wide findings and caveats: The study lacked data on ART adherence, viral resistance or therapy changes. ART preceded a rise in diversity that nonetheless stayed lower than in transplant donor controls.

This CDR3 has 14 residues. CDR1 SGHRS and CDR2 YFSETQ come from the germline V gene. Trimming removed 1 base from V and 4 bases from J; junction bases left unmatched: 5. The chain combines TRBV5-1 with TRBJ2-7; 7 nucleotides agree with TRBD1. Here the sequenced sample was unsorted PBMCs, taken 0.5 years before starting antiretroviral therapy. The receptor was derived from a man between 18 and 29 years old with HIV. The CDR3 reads CASSLPGGIYEQYF. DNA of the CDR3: TGCGCCAGCAGCTTGCCAGGGGGTATATACGAGCAGTACTTC. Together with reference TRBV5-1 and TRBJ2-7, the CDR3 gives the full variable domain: KAGVTQTPRYLIKTRGQQVTLSCSPISGHRSVSWYQQTPGQGLQFLFEYFSETQRNKGNFPGRFSGRQFSNSRSEMNVSTLELGDSALYLCASSLPGGIYEQYFGPGTRLTVT.